This is a list of T cell receptor beta chains from one sample in a study of shared T cell receptors in the human thymus. The table came from immunoSEQ multiplex PCR; TCRdb's copy has only in-frame clones and leaves some out. The top ten hold roughly 0.02% of the sample, which has roughly 410,000 clones, 85% to 95% seen once. Specimen: thymocytes. The receptor source for this set is a human donor. Both conserved end residues are part of each CDR3. A D gene is named only where the DNA matches it firmly. Rows give clone size only sometimes, using once, few, many, or a class for an expanded clone.

clone_size	d_call	cdr3_length	v_call	j_call	cdr3_aa	cdr3_nt
.	TRBD2	14	TRBV2	TRBJ2-1	CASGCLGGYNEQFF	TGTGCCAGTGGTTGCCTCGGGGGGTACAATGAGCAGTTCTTC
.	TRBD2	17	TRBV11-2	TRBJ2-7	CASRPEVSGRSSYEQYF	TGTGCCAGCAGGCCGGAAGTTAGCGGGAGGAGCTCCTACGAGCAGTACTTC
.	TRBD2	16	TRBV5-4	TRBJ2-7	CASSLSSGSPTYEQYF	TGTGCCAGCAGCTTGTCTAGCGGGAGCCCGACCTACGAGCAGTACTTC
.	TRBD2	15	TRBV27	TRBJ2-1	CASSLSPSGSHEQFF	TGTGCCAGCAGTTTATCTCCTAGCGGGAGCCATGAGCAGTTCTTC
few	.	12	TRBV6-1	TRBJ1-5	CASREPNQPQHF	TGTGCCAGTAGGGAGCCGAATCAGCCCCAGCATTTT
.	.	14	TRBV28	TRBJ1-1	CASTRGGGITEAFF	TGTGCCAGCACTAGGGGCGGAGGGATCACTGAAGCTTTCTTT
.	TRBD2	15	TRBV27	TRBJ2-1	CASSTRTSGSNEQFF	TGTGCCAGCAGTACCCGGACTAGCGGGAGTAATGAGCAGTTCTTC
.	.	13	TRBV27	TRBJ1-1	CASSLRRGTEAFF	TGTGCCAGCAGTTTACGCAGGGGCACTGAAGCTTTCTTT
.	.	18	TRBV7-2	TRBJ2-7	CASSFPLIGAGAQGEQYF	TGTGCCAGCAGCTTCCCTTTAATCGGTGCGGGGGCCCAAGGCGAGCAGTACTTC
.	.	16	TRBV6-5	TRBJ2-3	CASRYFMGGSTDTQYF	TGTGCCAGCAGATACTTTATGGGCGGTAGCACAGATACGCAGTATTTT
.	.	14	TRBV7-8	TRBJ1-3	CASSWGLSGNTIYF	TGTGCCAGCAGCTGGGGCCTCTCTGGAAACACCATATATTTT
.	.	16	TRBV5-1	TRBJ2-3	CASSSARAGIPDTQYF	TGCGCCAGCAGCTCTGCCCGAGCCGGTATCCCAGATACGCAGTATTTT
.	TRBD2	14	TRBV2	TRBJ2-3	CASISGTKPDTQYF	TGTGCCAGCATTAGCGGGACCAAGCCAGATACGCAGTATTTT
.	.	14	TRBV7-9	TRBJ1-2	CASTTFSRAYGYTF	TGTGCCAGCACCACGTTCAGCCGGGCGTATGGCTACACCTTC
.	.	14	TRBV14	TRBJ2-1	CASSQGAPNNEQFF	TGTGCCAGCAGCCAAGGCGCCCCTAACAATGAGCAGTTCTTC
.	.	13	TRBV5-1	TRBJ2-5	CASSPGPRETQYF	TGCGCCAGCAGCCCCGGACCCAGGGAGACCCAGTACTTC
.	.	14	TRBV4-1	TRBJ1-1	CASSQGGVRTEAFF	TGCGCCAGCAGCCAAGGGGGGGTCCGGACTGAAGCTTTCTTT
.	TRBD1	14	TRBV5-1	TRBJ2-7	CASSIPTDRVEQYF	TGCGCCAGCAGCATTCCGACGGACAGGGTGGAGCAGTACTTC
.	TRBD2	17	TRBV30	TRBJ2-1	CAWSTAYASGKYNEQFF	TGTGCCTGGAGTACTGCTTATGCTAGCGGGAAATACAATGAGCAGTTCTTC
.	TRBD2	17	TRBV4-1	TRBJ2-1	CASSQESSGSQSYEQFF	TGCGCCAGCAGCCAAGAATCTAGCGGGAGTCAGTCCTATGAGCAGTTCTTC
.	.	15	TRBV10-1	TRBJ1-1	CASSESPGMNTEAFF	TGCGCCAGCAGTGAGTCGCCAGGGATGAACACTGAAGCTTTCTTT
.	TRBD1	16	TRBV6-1	TRBJ1-1	CASSEALGQDNTEAFF	TGTGCCAGCAGTGAAGCATTGGGACAGGATAACACTGAAGCTTTCTTT
.	.	16	TRBV21-1	TRBJ1-1	CASSKLAQKMNTEAFF	TGTGCCAGCAGCAAGTTGGCTCAAAAAATGAACACTGAAGCTTTCTTT
.	.	14	TRBV6-1	TRBJ2-7	CASSLCDGHYEQYF	TGTGCCAGCAGTCTTTGCGACGGCCACTACGAGCAGTACTTC
.	.	14	TRBV30	TRBJ2-3	CAWGSGHNTDTQYF	TGTGCCTGGGGTAGCGGACACAACACAGATACGCAGTATTTT
.	.	15	TRBV5-6	TRBJ2-7	CASSSDSGLSYEQYF	TGTGCCAGCAGCTCGGACTCGGGACTCTCCTACGAGCAGTACTTC
.	TRBD2	17	TRBV4-1	TRBJ2-1	CASSLALSGRAHNEQFF	TGCGCCAGCAGCCTAGCCCTTAGCGGGAGGGCCCACAATGAGCAGTTCTTC
once	TRBD2	16	TRBV4-2	TRBJ2-5	CASSQDRASGQETQYF	TGTGCCAGCAGCCAAGATCGGGCTAGCGGCCAAGAGACCCAGTACTTC
.	.	21	TRBV19	TRBJ1-4	CASSIVFGRGVHMPTNEKLFF	TGTGCCAGTAGTATAGTTTTCGGGAGGGGGGTTCATATGCCAACTAATGAAAAACTGTTTTTT
.	.	16	TRBV29-1	TRBJ2-3	CSVVRREKGLADTQYF	TGCAGCGTTGTAAGGCGGGAAAAAGGCCTCGCAGATACGCAGTATTTT
.	.	16	TRBV15	TRBJ2-5	CATRKSAPIQEETQYF	TGTGCCACCAGAAAAAGTGCACCCATACAGGAAGAGACCCAGTACTTC
.	.	14	TRBV9	TRBJ2-2	CASSVEGSTGELFF	TGTGCCAGCAGCGTAGAAGGGTCCACCGGGGAGCTGTTTTTT
.	TRBD1	18	TRBV30	TRBJ1-2	CAWSVGQGPPPSNYGYTF	TGTGCCTGGAGTGTAGGACAGGGCCCACCCCCCTCTAACTATGGCTACACCTTC
.	.	17	TRBV21-1	TRBJ2-1	CASSKGKGQEPVNEQFF	TGTGCCAGCAGCAAAGGGAAGGGACAGGAACCAGTCAATGAGCAGTTCTTC
once	TRBD1	15	TRBV19	TRBJ2-7	CASTLPDREVYEQYF	TGTGCCAGTACCCTCCCGGACAGGGAAGTCTACGAGCAGTACTTC
.	.	17	TRBV2	TRBJ2-7	CASSSVFGDKATYEQYF	TGTGCCAGCAGCAGCGTTTTCGGGGACAAGGCGACCTACGAGCAGTACTTC
.	TRBD2	12	TRBV15	TRBJ2-3	CATSRGGYTQYF	TGTGCCACCAGTCGGGGGGGGTATACGCAGTATTTT
.	.	14	TRBV27	TRBJ1-2	CASSRGLIGDGYTF	TGTGCCAGCAGTCGCGGACTGATTGGGGATGGCTACACCTTC
once	TRBD2	16	TRBV5-1	TRBJ2-3	CASSLVSSGHTDTQYF	TGCGCCAGCAGCTTGGTGTCTAGCGGGCACACAGATACGCAGTATTTT
.	.	17	TRBV19	TRBJ1-5	CASSIDKNPPSNQPQHF	TGTGCCAGTAGTATAGACAAAAACCCCCCTAGTAATCAGCCCCAGCATTTT
.	.	11	TRBV5-1	TRBJ2-7	CASSFHGEQYF	TGCGCCAGCAGCTTTCATGGCGAGCAGTACTTC
.	TRBD1	16	TRBV7-2	TRBJ2-5	CASSHHWGRGLETQYF	TGTGCCAGCAGCCATCATTGGGGCAGGGGGTTGGAGACCCAGTACTTC
.	TRBD1	19	TRBV5-6	TRBJ2-7	CASSTLPPGQGADSYEQYF	TGTGCCAGCAGCACACTTCCTCCGGGACAGGGGGCGGACTCCTACGAGCAGTACTTC
.	.	15	TRBV7-7	TRBJ2-7	CASSQTPLALHEQYF	TGTGCCAGCAGTCAGACCCCGCTAGCTCTCCACGAGCAGTACTTC
.	.	15	TRBV7-7	TRBJ2-1	CASSTGRTGWDEQFF	TGTGCCAGCAGCACTGGGCGAACGGGGTGGGATGAGCAGTTCTTC
.	TRBD2	16	TRBV4-1	TRBJ2-5	CASSQGRTSGKETQYF	TGCGCCAGCAGCCAAGGCCGGACTAGCGGAAAGGAGACCCAGTACTTC
.	TRBD1	15	TRBV6-5	TRBJ2-7	CASSTRQGPSYEQYF	TGTGCCAGCAGTACACGACAGGGACCCTCCTACGAGCAGTACTTC
few	.	13	TRBV28	TRBJ2-7	CASSGGLSYEQYF	TGTGCCAGCAGTGGGGGGCTCTCCTACGAGCAGTACTTC
once	TRBD1	15	TRBV5-4	TRBJ1-1	CASSSGQGKNTEAFF	TGTGCCAGCAGCTCCGGACAGGGGAAGAACACTGAAGCTTTCTTT
.	.	14	TRBV6-1	TRBJ2-7	CASKTGTTNYEQYF	TGTGCCAGCAAGACCGGGACAACGAATTACGAGCAGTACTTC
.	TRBD1	10	TRBV20-1	TRBJ1-2	CSASQGADTF	TGCAGTGCTAGTCAGGGGGCTGACACCTTC
.	TRBD1	15	TRBV11-1	TRBJ1-1	CASSLRQGTHTEAFF	TGTGCCAGCAGCCTACGACAGGGGACTCACACTGAAGCTTTCTTT
.	TRBD1	15	TRBV6-5	TRBJ1-1	CASSLDRGWNTEAFF	TGTGCCAGCAGTTTAGACAGGGGTTGGAACACTGAAGCTTTCTTT
.	TRBD2	16	TRBV7-8	TRBJ2-3	CASSRGSGISTDTQYF	TGTGCCAGCAGCCGAGGTAGCGGGATAAGCACAGATACGCAGTATTTT